This T cell receptor beta chain was documented in a study of blood T cell repertoires in COVID-19. Background on the study: Acute and convalescent COVID-19 specimens originated in the United States, Italy and Spain.

Original analysis: The authors estimated nucleated cell counts from reference gene primer amplification. This table comes from immunoSEQ multiplex PCR, and its TCRdb copy is limited to in-frame clones, with some not included. The DNA gave D and trimming, while V, J and clone size come from that table. Here the sample spans some 230,000 clones, 70% to 90% being singletons. This TCR was sampled from a man in his forties or fifties with acute or convalescent COVID-19. Material: peripheral blood.

The CDR3 loop is CASSFRQSSGNTIYF. CDR3 sequence (DNA): TGTGCCAGCAGTTTCCGACAGAGCTCTGGAAACACCATATATTTT. This sequence joins TRBV28 and TRBJ1-3, with D perhaps TRBD1 (5 bases). V was trimmed by 3 bases and J by 0 bases, leaving 9 bases between them. CDR1 and CDR2 (germline): MDHEN, SYDVKM. The CDR3 consists of 15 residues.